Presented here are 18 T cell receptor beta chains from one specimen sequenced in a study of T cells in tumors after PD-1 blockade. Using immunoSEQ multiplex PCR, the repertoire was profiled, and TCRdb retains in-frame clones only, with some absent. The sample has about 20,000 clones, around 78% seen once. This specimen consisted of PBMCs, obtained before anti-PD-1 treatment. The origin of the receptors is a human donor with basal cell carcinoma.

J is TRBJ2-7 and V is TRBV6-2 or TRBV6-3; possible D gene TRBD2, 6 bases. The V gene's germline CDR1 is MNHEY and CDR2 SVGEGT. V was shortened by 6 bases and J by 0 bases, with 15 bases between the two germline ends. CDR3 length equals 15 residues. CDR3 nucleotides: TGTGCCAGCAGCCAGATATCCGGGGGCTCCTACGAGCAGTACTTC. Translating gives CASSQISGGSYEQYF.

As for this clone: Other DNA sequences within the sample encode an identical CDR3. The V call is TRBV2, the J call TRBJ2-1; 8 positions match TRBD2. Per the germline V gene, CDR1 is SNHLY and CDR2 is FYNNEI. CDR3 size: 19 residues. For the CDR3, the DNA is TGTCCCACCAGTGACGGGGGGGCGGGGGAGGGGAGCTCCTACAATGAGCAGTTCTTC. It translates to CPTSDGGAGEGSSYNEQFF. Using reference TRBV2 and TRBJ2-1 for the parts outside the CDR3, the full variable domain is EPEVTQTPSHQVTQMGQEVILRCVPISNHLYFYWYRQILGQKVEFLVSFYNNEISEKSEIFDDQFSVERPDGSNFTLKIRSTKLEDSAMYFCPTSDGGAGEGSSYNEQFFGPGTRLTVL.

The chain recombines TRBV5-1 with TRBJ2-2; TRBD1 is a possible D gene (6 bases). Germline CDR1 SGHRS, CDR2 YFSETQ. The CDR3 extends over 15 amino acids. V was shortened by 1 base and J by 6 bases, with 13 bases between the two germline ends. CDR3 nucleotide sequence: TGCGCCAGCAGCTTGAGCAGGACAGCCCCCGGGGAGCTGTTTTTT. Translated, it gives CASSLSRTAPGELFF. The variable domain in full, completed from reference TRBV5-1 and TRBJ2-2, reads KAGVTQTPRYLIKTRGQQVTLSCSPISGHRSVSWYQQTPGQGLQFLFEYFSETQRNKGNFPGRFSGRQFSNSRSEMNVSTLELGDSALYLCASSLSRTAPGELFFGEGSRLTVL.

The V call is TRBV5-5, the J call TRBJ1-2, with unresolved D. The CDR3 runs 14 residues. Germline CDR1 reads SGHKS; CDR2 reads YYEKEE (reference sequence). V was shortened by 1 base and J by 7 bases, with 14 bases between the two germline ends. The CDR3 nucleotides are TGTGCCAGCAGCTTGAGACGGACTACTATTGGCTACACCTTC. Residues: CASSLRRTTIGYTF. The full variable domain, in which reference TRBV5-5 and TRBJ1-2 provide the parts outside the CDR3, is DAGVTQSPTHLIKTRGQQVTLRCSPISGHKSVSWYQQVLGQGPQFIFQYYEKEERGRGNFPDRFSARQFPNYSSELNVNALLLGDSALYLCASSLRRTTIGYTFGSGTRLTVV.

The chain's CDR3 is CASSLAWAGDEQYF. CDR3 bases: TGTGCCAGCAGCTTAGCTTGGGCAGGGGACGAGCAGTACTTC. This chain links TRBV7-9 with TRBJ2-7, with a possible D match to TRBD1 (6 bases). This CDR3 is 14 amino acids long. V lost 0 bases, J lost 5 bases, and 11 bases lay in between. Looked up from germline, CDR1 is SEHNR and CDR2 is FQNEAQ (reference sequence).

The chain links TRBV28 to TRBJ2-1; 10 bases are a match to TRBD2. Germline V gene data show CDR1 as MDHEN and CDR2 as SYDVKM. V gave up 3 bases and J gave up 6 bases; unmatched junction bases: 2. This CDR3 contains 14 residues. CDR3 bases: TGTGCCAGCAGTTTGCCTAGCGGGAGCAATGAGCAGTTCTTC. Its translation is CASSLPSGSNEQFF.

The chain joins TRBV7-3 to TRBJ2-5; D is perhaps TRBD1 or TRBD2 (6 bases each). Trimming took off 5 bases at V and 7 bases at J, with 23 bases between the two ends. Germline lookup yields CDR1 SGHTA and CDR2 FQGTGA. CDR3 length: 16 residues. This chain's CDR3 is CASSTTGTSQGGTQYF. The CDR3 DNA sequence: TGTGCCAGCAGCACCACTGGGACTTCTCAAGGGGGGACCCAGTACTTC.

V and J are TRBV28 and TRBJ1-5; no reliable D call. The V gene's germline CDR1 is MDHEN and CDR2 SYDVKM. The CDR3 is 12 amino acids. V lost 3 bases and J lost 3, with 3 bases in between. CDR3 amino acids: CASSFDNQPQHF. The DNA of the CDR3 is TGTGCCAGCAGTTTCGACAATCAGCCCCAGCATTTT.

The rearrangement uses TRBV19 and TRBJ1-2, with D unresolved. The CDR3 has 12 amino acids. Germline V CDR1 and CDR2: LNHDA, SQIVND (reference sequence). Trimming took off 6 bases at V and 7 bases at J, with 12 bases between the two ends. The CDR3 is CASSDLPRGYTF. Written as DNA, the CDR3 is TGTGCCAGTAGCGATCTCCCTCGTGGCTACACCTTC.

The J gene is TRBJ2-5, the V gene TRBV9; perhaps TRBD2 as D (6 bases). In germline, CDR1 is SGDLS, CDR2 YYNGEE. V dropped 1 base and J dropped 2 bases, with 15 bases sitting between them. This CDR3 is built from 16 residues. The chain's CDR3 is CASSVSPGLSQETQYF. Here the CDR3 DNA reads TGTGCCAGCAGCGTAAGCCCGGGACTGTCTCAAGAGACCCAGTACTTC. Drawing the rest from reference TRBV9 and TRBJ2-5, the complete variable domain is DSGVTQTPKHLITATGQRVTLRCSPRSGDLSVYWYQQSLDQGLQFLIQYYNGEERAKGNILERFSAQQFPDLHSELNLSSLELGDSALYFCASSVSPGLSQETQYFGPGTRLLVL.

The chain has TRBV12-5 and TRBJ2-1; D gene unclear. The germline CDR1 and CDR2 sequences are LGHNT and FRNRAP. Trimming removed 0 bases from V and 5 bases from J, with 5 bases in between. The CDR3 contains 13 residues. The CDR3 DNA follows: TGTGCTAGTGGTTTGGTAGGTAACAATGAGCAGTTCTTC. It specifies CASGLVGNNEQFF.

The rearrangement joins TRBV19 to TRBJ1-6; maybe TRBD1 (6 bases). The ends were cut back, 9 bases at V and 9 bases at J, with 18 bases in the middle. The CDR3 runs to 14 residues. Germline assignment: CDR1 LNHDA and CDR2 SQIVND (reference sequence). The chain's CDR3 is CASIDRTVGSPLHF. Here the CDR3 DNA reads TGTGCCAGCATTGACAGGACTGTTGGTTCACCCCTCCACTTT.

The V gene is TRBV18, the J gene TRBJ2-5, with unresolved D. The CDR3 runs 11 residues. The V end lost 4 bases, the J end lost 2 bases, and 2 bases lay between the germline ends. Germline V gives CDR1 KGHSH, CDR2 LQKENI. CDR3 coding DNA: TGTGCCAGCTCACTACAAGAGACCCAGTACTTC. Protein product: CASSLQETQYF.

V usage is TRBV5-1 and J usage is TRBJ2-3; D remains ambiguous. With 1 base removed from V and 4 bases from J, the gap between germline ends came to 13 bases. The CDR3 length is 15 residues. CDR1 and CDR2 (germline): SGHRS, YFSETQ. The CDR3 loop reads CASSLTGPAADTQYF. CDR3 DNA: TGCGCCAGCAGCTTGACTGGCCCCGCGGCAGATACGCAGTATTTT.

The V call is TRBV9, the J call TRBJ2-3, with 8 nucleotides matching TRBD2. Germline V gene lookup returns CDR1 SGDLS and CDR2 YYNGEE. Germline trimming cut 0 bases from V and 0 bases from J; bases unmatched to any gene: 6. The CDR3 is 17 amino acids. CDR3 in amino acids: CASSVEAGGPSTDTQYF. The DNA of the CDR3 is TGTGCCAGCAGCGTAGAGGCGGGGGGCCCGAGCACAGATACGCAGTATTTT.

The chain carries TRBV6-2 or TRBV6-3 and TRBJ2-7; D could derive from TRBD1 or TRBD2 (7 bases each). Trimming removed 4 bases at V and 3 bases at J, with 16 bases between. In germline, CDR1 is MNHEY, CDR2 SVGEGT. The CDR3 has 15 residues. CDR3 bases: TGTGCCAGCAGTTTCCCGACAGGGAGGGACTACGAGCAGTACTTC. Translation gives CASSFPTGRDYEQYF.

In this sample, this clone turned up a few times. The rearrangement uses TRBV4-2 and TRBJ1-6; 8 nucleotides match TRBD1. J gave up 2 bases and V 4 bases, and 10 bases lay outside the gene matches. This CDR3 spans 18 amino acids. Looked up from germline, CDR1 is LGHNA and CDR2 is YNFKEQ. CDR3 protein: CASSLRTPGGAYNSPLHF. CDR3 DNA sequence: TGTGCCAGCAGCCTTCGCACTCCAGGGGGCGCCTATAATTCACCCCTCCACTTT.

This clone was detected a few times. The chain uses TRBV6-5 and TRBJ2-7, with 7 bases aligning to TRBD1. CDR1 is MNHEY, CDR2 SVGAGI, per germline. J gave up 6 bases and V 8 bases, and 13 bases lay outside the gene matches. The CDR3 contains 14 residues. This chain's CDR3 is CASCTQQGCGEQYF. In DNA form, the CDR3 reads TGTGCCAGCTGTACCCAACAGGGGTGTGGCGAGCAGTACTTC.